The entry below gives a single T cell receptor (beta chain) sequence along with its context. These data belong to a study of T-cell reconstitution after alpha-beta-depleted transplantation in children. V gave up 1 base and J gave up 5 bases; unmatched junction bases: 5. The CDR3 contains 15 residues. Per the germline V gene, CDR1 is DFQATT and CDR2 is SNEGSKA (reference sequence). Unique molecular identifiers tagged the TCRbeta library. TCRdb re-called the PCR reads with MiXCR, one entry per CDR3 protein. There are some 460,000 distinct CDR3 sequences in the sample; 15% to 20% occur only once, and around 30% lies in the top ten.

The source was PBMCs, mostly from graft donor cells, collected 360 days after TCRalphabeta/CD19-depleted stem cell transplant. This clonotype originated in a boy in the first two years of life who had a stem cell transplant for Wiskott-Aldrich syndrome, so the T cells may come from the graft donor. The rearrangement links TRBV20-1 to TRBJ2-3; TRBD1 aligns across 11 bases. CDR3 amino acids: CSARAPGQGEDTQYF. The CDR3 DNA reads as TGCAGTGCTAGAGCCCCGGGACAGGGGGAAGATACGCAGTATTTT.